Each of the 3 T cell receptor beta chains below was sequenced from the same sample in a study of blood T cell repertoires in COVID-19. TCRdb's table, derived via immunoSEQ multiplex PCR, lists solely in-frame clones and lacks some. The sample has more than 110,000 clones, almost 85% seen once. The sequenced sample consisted of PBMCs or T cells enriched from blood (not recorded which). The receptors were sampled from a man aged 40-49 years with acute COVID-19.

This clone was detected only once. The V gene is TRBV4-1, the J gene TRBJ1-2; 10 positions agree with TRBD1. The J segment lost 4 bases and the V segment lost 5 bases, leaving 7 bases of the junction unmatched. The length of the CDR3 is 15 residues. Germline CDR1 MGHRA, CDR2 YSYEKL. CDR3 residues: CASSYDRGQGYGYTF. The CDR3 DNA is TGCGCCAGCAGCTACGACAGGGGGCAGGGCTATGGCTACACCTTC.

The chain is built from TRBV28 and TRBJ1-5; unclear D gene. There are 14 residues in the CDR3. CDR1 is MDHEN and CDR2 is SYDVKM in the germline V gene. Trimming removed 6 bases from V and 4 bases from J, with 13 bases in between. The CDR3 DNA is TGTGCCAGCAGAAGTACGGGGTTTAATCAGCCCCAGCATTTT. This translates into CASRSTGFNQPQHF.

V gene TRBV18 combines with J gene TRBJ2-3, with 9 bases matching TRBD2. The CDR3 is 16 residues long. Germline-derived CDR1 and CDR2 are KGHSH and LQKENI. Trimming cost V 3 bases and J 1 base; bases outside gene matches: 5. CDR3 in amino acids: CASSPLTSGGTDTQYF. In DNA form, the CDR3 reads TGTGCCAGCTCACCCCTGACTAGCGGAGGCACAGATACGCAGTATTTT.